The rows below give T cell receptor beta chains drawn from one sample of a study of blood T cells in healthy people across ages. TCRdb re-derived calls from the 5' RACE reads in MiXCR, one entry per CDR3 protein. The sample has about 680,000 distinct CDR3 sequences; over 45% are singletons. Sequencing input: blood. These receptors were taken from a woman aged 55-70 years in good health. Both conserved end residues are part of each CDR3. The order of the fields is V gene, D gene, J gene, clone size, CDR3 DNA, CDR3 protein. D genes are given only for firm matches. For some rows the clone size is stated as once, few or many, or as a class when expanded; others skip it.

V gene: TRBV10-3; D gene: -; J gene: TRBJ2-5; clone size: few; CDR3 DNA: TGTGCCATCAGTGAGTTCACCGAGACCCAGTACTTC; CDR3 protein: CAISEFTETQYF
V gene: TRBV12-3/TRBV12-4; D gene: -; J gene: TRBJ1-3; clone size: -; CDR3 DNA: TGTGCCAGCACCGACTGGTACTCTGGAAACACCATATATTTT; CDR3 protein: CASTDWYSGNTIYF
V gene: TRBV20-1; D gene: -; J gene: TRBJ2-2; clone size: -; CDR3 DNA: TGCAGTGCTCCTCCCGAAGGGAACGCCGGGGAGCTGTTTTTT; CDR3 protein: CSAPPEGNAGELFF
V gene: TRBV20-1; D gene: TRBD2; J gene: TRBJ2-3; clone size: -; CDR3 DNA: TGCAGTGCGCGACCGGGACTAGCGGTGTACGTCACAGATACGCAGTATTTT; CDR3 protein: CSARPGLAVYVTDTQYF
V gene: TRBV20-1; D gene: TRBD2; J gene: TRBJ2-3; clone size: -; CDR3 DNA: TGCAGTGCTAGGGGGGGACTAGCGGGTATGGAGGATACGCAGTATTTT; CDR3 protein: CSARGGLAGMEDTQYF
V gene: TRBV4-3; D gene: -; J gene: TRBJ1-1; clone size: -; CDR3 DNA: TGCGCCAGCAGCCAGATCAGGGAATCCGCTGAAGCTTTCTTT; CDR3 protein: CASSQIRESAEAFF
V gene: TRBV5-5; D gene: TRBD1; J gene: TRBJ2-1; clone size: -; CDR3 DNA: TGTGCCAGCAGCCGGACCGGGACAGGGAACAATGAGCAGTTCTTC; CDR3 protein: CASSRTGTGNNEQFF
V gene: TRBV6-6; D gene: -; J gene: TRBJ2-7; clone size: once; CDR3 DNA: TGTGCCAGCAGCCAAGGACAGTCTCTCTCCTACGAGCAGTACTTC; CDR3 protein: CASSQGQSLSYEQYF
V gene: TRBV7-2; D gene: -; J gene: TRBJ1-2; clone size: -; CDR3 DNA: TGTGCCAGCAGCTCTGGGTGGGGGCGGGAAGTCTACACCTTC; CDR3 protein: CASSSGWGREVYTF
V gene: TRBV20-1; D gene: TRBD1; J gene: TRBJ1-2; clone size: many; CDR3 DNA: TGCAGTGCTATGGGACAGGGCTATGGCTACACCTTC; CDR3 protein: CSAMGQGYGYTF
V gene: TRBV6-2/TRBV6-3; D gene: TRBD1; J gene: TRBJ2-1; clone size: -; CDR3 DNA: TGTGCCAGCAGTCGGACAGGGGGCGCCTACAATGAGCAGTTCTTC; CDR3 protein: CASSRTGGAYNEQFF
V gene: TRBV5-1; D gene: TRBD2; J gene: TRBJ2-7; clone size: few; CDR3 DNA: TGCGCCAGCAGCCGCGTAGCGGGAGTAGGGGAGCAGTACTTC; CDR3 protein: CASSRVAGVGEQYF
V gene: TRBV28; D gene: -; J gene: TRBJ2-1; clone size: -; CDR3 DNA: TGTGCCAGCAGATTGGGGGGAGTGGGTCCAGCCGACAATGAGCAGTTCTTC; CDR3 protein: CASRLGGVGPADNEQFF
V gene: TRBV10-3; D gene: -; J gene: TRBJ2-7; clone size: -; CDR3 DNA: TGTGCCATCAGTGAGTCGGGGGCCAATGAGCAGTACTTC; CDR3 protein: CAISESGANEQYF
V gene: TRBV29-1; D gene: -; J gene: TRBJ1-2; clone size: -; CDR3 DNA: TGCAGCGTTGAGGCGGGACCTAACTATGGCTACACCTTC; CDR3 protein: CSVEAGPNYGYTF
V gene: TRBV20-1; D gene: -; J gene: TRBJ2-5; clone size: few; CDR3 DNA: TGCAGTGCTAGTGAGCCAAAGTCCGGCGGGACCCAGTACTTC; CDR3 protein: CSASEPKSGGTQYF
V gene: TRBV6-6; D gene: TRBD2; J gene: TRBJ2-1; clone size: -; CDR3 DNA: TGTGCCAGCAGTCCGTGGACTAGCAGCTACAATGAGCAGTTCTTC; CDR3 protein: CASSPWTSSYNEQFF
V gene: TRBV6-2/TRBV6-3; D gene: TRBD2; J gene: TRBJ2-7; clone size: -; CDR3 DNA: TGTGCCAGCACTATAACGGGACTAGCGTACGAGCAGTACTTC; CDR3 protein: CASTITGLAYEQYF
V gene: TRBV6-5; D gene: -; J gene: TRBJ2-5; clone size: many; CDR3 DNA: TGTGCCAGCAGTTACTCGGGAGAGACCCAGTACTTC; CDR3 protein: CASSYSGETQYF
V gene: TRBV6-6; D gene: -; J gene: TRBJ2-2; clone size: -; CDR3 DNA: TGTGCCACTAACGGCAGAGCGATCGCCGGGGAGCTGTTTTTT; CDR3 protein: CATNGRAIAGELFF
V gene: TRBV29-1; D gene: TRBD2; J gene: TRBJ2-1; clone size: few; CDR3 DNA: TGCAGCGTTGTTGATACGGGACTACCAACCAATGAGCAGTTCTTC; CDR3 protein: CSVVDTGLPTNEQFF
V gene: TRBV9; D gene: -; J gene: TRBJ2-7; clone size: -; CDR3 DNA: TGTGCCAGCAGCGTATCGATGCGGGGCTGGGGCGAGCAGTACTTC; CDR3 protein: CASSVSMRGWGEQYF
V gene: TRBV20-1; D gene: TRBD2; J gene: TRBJ2-7; clone size: few; CDR3 DNA: TGCAGTGCTAGAGACAGAGCGGGAGCCCCCTACGAGCAGTACTTC; CDR3 protein: CSARDRAGAPYEQYF
V gene: TRBV7-9; D gene: -; J gene: TRBJ1-2; clone size: -; CDR3 DNA: TGTGCCAGCAGCTTGGGGACATTTGGTGGCTACACCTTC; CDR3 protein: CASSLGTFGGYTF
V gene: TRBV20-1; D gene: TRBD1; J gene: TRBJ2-7; clone size: -; CDR3 DNA: TGCAGTGCCCCGGAAATGAGGACAGGGGCCTACGAGCAGTACTTC; CDR3 protein: CSAPEMRTGAYEQYF
V gene: TRBV3-1; D gene: -; J gene: TRBJ1-6; clone size: -; CDR3 DNA: TGTGCCAGCAGCCAAGAGTATATAGGCAGCCGTAATTCACCCCTCCACTTT; CDR3 protein: CASSQEYIGSRNSPLHF
V gene: TRBV5-5; D gene: -; J gene: TRBJ1-1; clone size: -; CDR3 DNA: TGTGCCAGCAGCCCCCAGCGGGTGGGGTTCAACACTGAAGCTTTCTTT; CDR3 protein: CASSPQRVGFNTEAFF
V gene: TRBV4-2; D gene: -; J gene: TRBJ2-1; clone size: -; CDR3 DNA: TGTGCCAGCAGCCCTTACCTGATGACACGGGGGAGCTCCTACAATGAGCAGTTCTTC; CDR3 protein: CASSPYLMTRGSSYNEQFF
V gene: TRBV20-1; D gene: TRBD1; J gene: TRBJ1-6; clone size: few; CDR3 DNA: TGCAGTGCTATAGTAGGACAGGCAAATTCACCCCTCCACTTT; CDR3 protein: CSAIVGQANSPLHF
V gene: TRBV7-2; D gene: -; J gene: TRBJ2-5; clone size: few; CDR3 DNA: TGTGCCAGCAGCTTTTCGGCGTACGGGCAGTACTTC; CDR3 protein: CASSFSAYGQYF
V gene: TRBV20-1; D gene: -; J gene: TRBJ2-5; clone size: -; CDR3 DNA: TGCAGTGCTGCAATGGGTGAGCAGTACTTC; CDR3 protein: CSAAMGEQYF
V gene: TRBV7-2; D gene: -; J gene: TRBJ1-1; clone size: many; CDR3 DNA: TGTGCCAGCAGCTTAGTGCTGAACACTGAAGCTTTCTTT; CDR3 protein: CASSLVLNTEAFF
V gene: TRBV10-3; D gene: -; J gene: TRBJ2-1; clone size: -; CDR3 DNA: TGTGCCATCAGTGAACCCCTAAGGGAGACCGGCGATGAGCAGTTCTTC; CDR3 protein: CAISEPLRETGDEQFF
V gene: TRBV5-1; D gene: TRBD1; J gene: TRBJ1-3; clone size: -; CDR3 DNA: TGCGCCAGCAGCTCCCGGGACAGGGCCGCTCTAGGGCCTGGAAACACCATATATTTT; CDR3 protein: CASSSRDRAALGPGNTIYF
V gene: TRBV7-2; D gene: -; J gene: TRBJ2-1; clone size: -; CDR3 DNA: TGTGCCAGCAACCCAGCTGGGGGGAAACAAGAGACCCAGTTCTTC; CDR3 protein: CASNPAGGKQETQFF
V gene: TRBV6-1; D gene: -; J gene: TRBJ2-7; clone size: -; CDR3 DNA: TGTGCCAGCAGCAAAGGGGGGGCCGTTTACTACGAGCAGTACTTC; CDR3 protein: CASSKGGAVYYEQYF
V gene: TRBV20-1; D gene: -; J gene: TRBJ2-7; clone size: -; CDR3 DNA: TGCAGTGCTAGGCTAAAGACCTACGAGCAGTACTTC; CDR3 protein: CSARLKTYEQYF
V gene: TRBV7-2; D gene: TRBD1; J gene: TRBJ2-7; clone size: -; CDR3 DNA: TGTGCCAGCAGCTCGAGACAGGGAAGTGTTTACGAGCAGTACTTC; CDR3 protein: CASSSRQGSVYEQYF
V gene: TRBV14; D gene: TRBD1; J gene: TRBJ2-7; clone size: -; CDR3 DNA: TGTGCCAGCAGCGCCTACGACAGGGCCACCTGCGAGCAGTACTTC; CDR3 protein: CASSAYDRATCEQYF
V gene: TRBV5-8; D gene: TRBD1; J gene: TRBJ2-3; clone size: -; CDR3 DNA: TGTGCCAGCAGCACACAGGGGTGGGACACAGATACGCAGTATTTT; CDR3 protein: CASSTQGWDTDTQYF
V gene: TRBV14; D gene: TRBD2; J gene: TRBJ2-1; clone size: -; CDR3 DNA: TGTGCCAGCAGCAGCCGACTAGCGGGAGCTGAGCAGTTCTTC; CDR3 protein: CASSSRLAGAEQFF
V gene: TRBV30; D gene: TRBD1; J gene: TRBJ2-5; clone size: -; CDR3 DNA: TGTGCCTCGGGACAGGGTATAGCAGGGGAGCAGTACTTC; CDR3 protein: CASGQGIAGEQYF